This TCR beta chain emerged from a study of T cells in Graves' hyperthyroidism and ophthalmopathy. Study overall: Peripheral blood was secured at the point of initial diagnosis, before any treatment.

In its sample, this clonotype was seen many times. Amplification of TCR beta CDR3 regions used RNA as the template. An initial round of RT-PCR targeting the TCR CDR3 relied on the HTBI primer set. MiXCR was run by TCRdb on the multiplex PCR reads, yielding one entry per CDR3 protein. Of more than 450,000 distinct CDR3 sequences detected, roughly 15% appear once; the ten largest clones hold about 14%. The sequence was obtained from a woman between 40 and 50 years old with Graves' hyperthyroidism. Sequenced sample: blood.

The CDR3, as DNA: TGCAGTGCTAGCCGGACAGGGGCAGAGACCCAGTACTTC. It codes for CSASRTGAETQYF. The V call is TRBV20-1, the J call TRBJ2-5, with 9 bases matching TRBD1. This CDR3 has 13 residues. V dropped 3 bases and J dropped 4; count of bases not matched to a gene: 3. From germline, CDR1 is DFQATT and CDR2 SNEGSKA (reference sequence).